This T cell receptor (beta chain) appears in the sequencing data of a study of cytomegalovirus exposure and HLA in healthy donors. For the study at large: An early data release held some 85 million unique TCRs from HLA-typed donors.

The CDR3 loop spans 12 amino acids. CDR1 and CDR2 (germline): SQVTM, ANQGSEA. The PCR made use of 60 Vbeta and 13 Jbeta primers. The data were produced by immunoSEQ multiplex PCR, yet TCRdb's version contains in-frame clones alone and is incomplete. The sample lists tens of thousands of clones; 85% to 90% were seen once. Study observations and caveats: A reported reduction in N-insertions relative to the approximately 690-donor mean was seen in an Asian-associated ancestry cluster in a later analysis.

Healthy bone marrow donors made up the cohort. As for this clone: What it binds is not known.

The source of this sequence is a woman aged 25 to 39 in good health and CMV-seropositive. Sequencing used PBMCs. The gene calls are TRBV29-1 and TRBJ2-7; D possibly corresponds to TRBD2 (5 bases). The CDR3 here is CRDSEASYEQYF. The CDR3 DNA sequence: TGCAGGGACTCCGAGGCCAGCTACGAGCAGTACTTC.